The 22 T cell receptor beta chains listed next were all sequenced from one sample in a study of CXCR3-negative and CXCR3-positive naive CD8 T cells. The method, 5' RACE with UMI labels, was used to prepare the TRB cDNA libraries. TCRdb re-called the 5' RACE reads; one entry per CDR3 protein, DNA not given. The sample holds under 85,000 distinct CDR3 sequences. The sequenced sample consisted of naive CXCR3- CD8+ T cells from blood. Subset specified: CD45RO-CCR7+CD27+CD95- naive CD8+ T cells lacking CXCR3 (TNR3-). The receptors were sampled from a human donor in good health. Some clones in this sample may be carry-over from other donors' samples.

J is TRBJ2-1 and V is TRBV6-6. CDR1 MNHNY and CDR2 SVGAGI come from the germline V gene (reference sequence). This CDR3 is built from 13 residues. CDR3 loop: CASSYWRSNEQFF.

CDR3 residues: CASSSDPGADTQYF. V usage is TRBV12-3 or TRBV12-4 and J usage is TRBJ2-3; the TCRdb D gene call, TRBD1, has no DNA to confirm it. This CDR3 has 14 residues.

This chain links TRBV5-1 with TRBJ1-2. CDR1 and CDR2 (germline): SGHRS, YFSETQ. The CDR3 is 15 amino acids. This chain's CDR3 is CASSPLSPGDYGYTF.

The chain employs TRBV7-9 and TRBJ2-1. CDR3 length: 13 residues. Germline CDR1 is SEHNR and CDR2 is FQNEAQ (reference sequence). The CDR3 loop reads CASSQAPDDEQFF.

The chain combines TRBV25-1 with TRBJ2-5; TCRdb's D call of TRBD2 is untestable without DNA. CDR1 and CDR2 (germline): MGHDK, SYGVNS. CDR3 length: 16 residues. This chain's CDR3 is CASSKYGPGGQETQYF.

The rearrangement joins TRBV28 to TRBJ2-3. Looked up from germline, CDR1 is MDHEN and CDR2 is SYDVKM. This CDR3 is built from 14 residues. The CDR3 protein is CASTELVRTDTQYF.

The CDR3 loop is CATSSPGLAGVGGANVLTF. V is TRBV15 and J is TRBJ2-6; TCRdb returns TRBD2, unconfirmable since there is no DNA. CDR1 and CDR2 from the germline V gene are LNHNV and YYDKDF (reference sequence). This CDR3 has 19 amino acids.

The chain uses TRBV12-3 or TRBV12-4 and TRBJ2-5; no DNA is available, so the TRBD2 call from TCRdb remains unchecked. There are 16 residues in the CDR3. Here the CDR3 reads CASSLGLAGGGETQYF.

This rearrangement joins TRBV29-1 to TRBJ1-1; TCRdb gives TRBD1 as the D gene, but with no DNA this cannot be confirmed. The CDR3 runs 14 residues. Germline values: CDR1 SQVTM, CDR2 ANQGSEA. The CDR3 loop reads CSVIAGTGDTEAFF.

CDR3 sequence: CSGGKENTEAFF. J is TRBJ1-1 and V is TRBV29-1. The V gene's germline CDR1 is SQVTM and CDR2 ANQGSEA. The CDR3 has 12 residues. Filled out from reference TRBV29-1 and TRBJ1-1, the complete variable domain reads SAVISQKPSRDICQRGTSLTIQCQVDSQVTMMFWYRQQPGQSLTLIATANQGSEATYESGFVIDKFPISRPNLTFSTLTVSNMSPEDSSIYLCSGGKENTEAFFGQGTRLTVV.

The V call is TRBV11-3, the J call TRBJ2-1; TCRdb indicates TRBD1, and absent DNA this call remains unverified. The CDR3 length is 14 residues. Germline CDR1 reads SGHNT; CDR2 reads YENEEA. CDR3: CASSGRLGGNEQFF. The full variable domain, rest sourced from reference TRBV11-3 and TRBJ2-1, is EAGVVQSPRYKIIEKKQPVAFWCNPISGHNTLYWYLQNLGQGPELLIRYENEEAVDDSQLPKDRFSAERLKGVDSTLKIQPAELGDSAVYLCASSGRLGGNEQFFGPGTRLTVL.

The chain has TRBV29-1 and TRBJ2-7; as DNA is missing, the TRBD1 call by TCRdb cannot be tested. Germline V gene lookup returns CDR1 SQVTM and CDR2 ANQGSEA. The CDR3 sequence is 13 residues long. This chain's CDR3 is CSVGFSRGHEQYF.

The chain employs TRBV10-2 and TRBJ2-1; TCRdb returns TRBD1, unconfirmable since there is no DNA. From germline, CDR1 is WSHSY and CDR2 SAAADI. This CDR3 region has 12 residues. This CDR3 is CASSELSNEQFF.

CDR3 loop: CASSVHLAGSTDTQYF. V and J are TRBV2 and TRBJ2-3; as DNA is missing, the TRBD2 call by TCRdb cannot be tested. CDR3 size: 16 residues. The germline V gene encodes CDR1 SNHLY and CDR2 FYNNEI.

V and J are TRBV29-1 and TRBJ2-7; the D gene TCRdb calls, TRBD1, cannot be checked with no DNA. The CDR3 spans 12 residues. Germline V gives CDR1 SQVTM, CDR2 ANQGSEA. The CDR3 protein is CSVVIGGHEQYF.

V is TRBV15 and J is TRBJ2-7. CDR1 and CDR2 from the germline V gene are LNHNV and YYDKDF (reference sequence). This CDR3 is 16 amino acids long. The chain's CDR3 is CATSRERVQNSYEQYF.

J is TRBJ1-1 and V is TRBV10-3. CDR1 and CDR2 from the germline V gene are ENHRY and SYGVKD. This CDR3 comprises 14 residues. CDR3 region: CAISNSAGPVEAFF.

The chain combines TRBV11-2 with TRBJ2-7. This CDR3 has 13 amino acids. Germline values: CDR1 SGHAT, CDR2 FQNNGV. CDR3 region: CASSPLNYYEQYF.

This rearrangement joins TRBV5-6 to TRBJ1-1; TCRdb's D call, TRBD1, is unchecked because there is no DNA. The CDR3 length is 14 residues. Germline V gene lookup returns CDR1 SGHDT and CDR2 YYEEEE. The CDR3 is CASSLGQDYTEAFF.

The V call is TRBV28, the J call TRBJ2-1; TCRdb proposes TRBD2, but this gene call is untestable without DNA. Germline V gene data show CDR1 as MDHEN and CDR2 as SYDVKM. The CDR3 loop spans 15 amino acids. The CDR3 is CASGVAGLSYNEQFF.

This chain joins TRBV7-2 and TRBJ2-7; the D call from TCRdb, TRBD1, cannot be confirmed without DNA. The germline V gene has CDR1 SGHTA and CDR2 FQGNSA. This CDR3 is 14 amino acids long. CDR3 residues: CASSSGQRAYEQYF. The full variable domain, rest sourced from reference TRBV7-2 and TRBJ2-7, is GAGVSQSPSNKVTEKGKDVELRCDPISGHTALYWYRQSLGQGLEFLIYFQGNSAPDKSGLPSDRFSAERTGGSVSTLTIQRTQQEDSAVYLCASSSGQRAYEQYFGPGTRLTVT.

The chain couples TRBV27 to TRBJ2-7; TCRdb's D gene call, TRBD1, goes unchecked for lack of DNA. CDR1 is MNHEY, CDR2 SMNVEV, per germline (reference sequence). This CDR3 spans 16 amino acids. The CDR3 is CASSLNTGIFSYEQYF.